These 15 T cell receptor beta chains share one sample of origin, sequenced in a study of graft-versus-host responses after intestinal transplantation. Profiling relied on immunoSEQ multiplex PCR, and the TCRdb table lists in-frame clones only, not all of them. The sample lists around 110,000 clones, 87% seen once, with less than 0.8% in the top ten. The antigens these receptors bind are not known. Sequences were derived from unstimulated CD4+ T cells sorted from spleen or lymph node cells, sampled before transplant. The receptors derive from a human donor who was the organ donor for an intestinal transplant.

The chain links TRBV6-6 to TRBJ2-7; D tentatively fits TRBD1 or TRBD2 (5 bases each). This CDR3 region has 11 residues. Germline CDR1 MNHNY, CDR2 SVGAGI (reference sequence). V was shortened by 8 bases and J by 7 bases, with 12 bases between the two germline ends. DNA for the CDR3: TGTGCCAGCGGTGGGGGAAGGGAGCAGTACTTC. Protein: CASGGGREQYF.

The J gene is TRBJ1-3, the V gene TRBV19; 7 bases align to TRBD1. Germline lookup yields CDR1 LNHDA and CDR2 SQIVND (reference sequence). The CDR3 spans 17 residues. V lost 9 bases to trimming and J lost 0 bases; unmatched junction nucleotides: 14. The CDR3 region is CASGSNRGRSSGNTIYF. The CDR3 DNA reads TGTGCCAGCGGGTCAAACAGGGGCCGGAGCTCTGGAAACACCATATATTTT.

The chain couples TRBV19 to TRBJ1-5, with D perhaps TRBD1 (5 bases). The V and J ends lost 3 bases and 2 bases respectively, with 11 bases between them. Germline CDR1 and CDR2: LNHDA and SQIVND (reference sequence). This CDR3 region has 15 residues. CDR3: CASSMGLGGNQPQHF. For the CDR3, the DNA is TGTGCCAGTAGTATGGGGCTGGGGGGCAATCAGCCCCAGCATTTT. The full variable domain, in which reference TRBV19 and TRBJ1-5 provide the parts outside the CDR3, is DGGITQSPKYLFRKEGQNVTLSCEQNLNHDAMYWYRQDPGQGLRLIYYSQIVNDFQKGDIAEGYSVSREKKESFPLTVTSAQKNPTAFYLCASSMGLGGNQPQHFGDGTRLSIL.

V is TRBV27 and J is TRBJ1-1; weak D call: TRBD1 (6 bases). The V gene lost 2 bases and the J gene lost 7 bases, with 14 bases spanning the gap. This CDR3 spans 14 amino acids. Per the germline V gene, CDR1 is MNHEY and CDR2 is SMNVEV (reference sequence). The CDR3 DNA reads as TGTGCCAGCAGTTTACTACAGGGTAGAGGTGAAGCTTTCTTT. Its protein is CASSLLQGRGEAFF.

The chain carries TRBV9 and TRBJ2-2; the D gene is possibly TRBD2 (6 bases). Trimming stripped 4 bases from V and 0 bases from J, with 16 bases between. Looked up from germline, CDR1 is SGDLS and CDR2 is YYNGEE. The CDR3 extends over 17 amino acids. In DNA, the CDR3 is TGTGCCAGCAGCCAACTCGGCGGGACCTCGAACACCGGGGAGCTGTTTTTT. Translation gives CASSQLGGTSNTGELFF.

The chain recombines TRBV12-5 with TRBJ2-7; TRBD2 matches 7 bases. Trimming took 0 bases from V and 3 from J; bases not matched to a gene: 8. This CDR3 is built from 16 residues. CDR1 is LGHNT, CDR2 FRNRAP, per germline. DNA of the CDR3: TGTGCTAGTGGTTTGGTTATTAGGCGGGAGAGCTACGAGCAGTACTTC. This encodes CASGLVIRRESYEQYF.

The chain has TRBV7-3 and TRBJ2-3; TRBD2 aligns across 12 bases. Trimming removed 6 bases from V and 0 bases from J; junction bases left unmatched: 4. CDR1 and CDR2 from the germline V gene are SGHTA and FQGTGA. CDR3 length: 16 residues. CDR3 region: CASREGLAGSTDTQYF. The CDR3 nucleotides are TGTGCCAGCAGAGAAGGACTAGCGGGGAGCACAGATACGCAGTATTTT.

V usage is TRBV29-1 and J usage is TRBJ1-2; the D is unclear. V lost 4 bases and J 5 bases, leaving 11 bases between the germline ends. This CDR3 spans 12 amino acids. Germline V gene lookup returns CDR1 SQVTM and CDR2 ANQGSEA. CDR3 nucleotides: TGCAGCGTTGTTATCTCAGATTATGGCTACACCTTC. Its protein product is CSVVISDYGYTF. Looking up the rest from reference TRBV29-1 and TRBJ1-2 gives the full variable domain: SAVISQKPSRDICQRGTSLTIQCQVDSQVTMMFWYRQQPGQSLTLIATANQGSEATYESGFVIDKFPISRPNLTFSTLTVSNMSPEDSSIYLCSVVISDYGYTFGSGTRLTVV.

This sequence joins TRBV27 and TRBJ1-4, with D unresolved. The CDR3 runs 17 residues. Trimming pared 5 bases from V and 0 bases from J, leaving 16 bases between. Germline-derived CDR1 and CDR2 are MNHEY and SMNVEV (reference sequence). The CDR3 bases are TGTGCCAGCAGTCTACAGAAGGTAAGGGCAACTAATGAAAAACTGTTTTTT. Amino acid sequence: CASSLQKVRATNEKLFF.

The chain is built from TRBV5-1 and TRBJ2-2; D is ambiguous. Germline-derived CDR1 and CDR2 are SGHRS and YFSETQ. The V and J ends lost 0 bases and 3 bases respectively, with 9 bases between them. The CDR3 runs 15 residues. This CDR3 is CASSLVGPDTGELFF. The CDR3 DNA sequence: TGCGCCAGCAGCTTGGTAGGACCTGACACCGGGGAGCTGTTTTTT.

CDR3 sequence (DNA): TGTGCCAGCAGCTTACCCGGGACTAACCTGAGGGAGCAGTTCTTC. Protein sequence: CASSLPGTNLREQFF. This chain joins TRBV7-2 and TRBJ2-1, with 7 bases fitting TRBD2. The CDR3 sequence is 15 residues long. From germline, CDR1 is SGHTA and CDR2 FQGNSA. V shed 2 bases, J shed 10 bases, and the junction held 11 bases outside the gene matches. Complete variable domain (other parts from reference TRBV7-2 and TRBJ2-1): GAGVSQSPSNKVTEKGKDVELRCDPISGHTALYWYRQSLGQGLEFLIYFQGNSAPDKSGLPSDRFSAERTGGSVSTLTIQRTQQEDSAVYLCASSLPGTNLREQFFGPGTRLTVL.

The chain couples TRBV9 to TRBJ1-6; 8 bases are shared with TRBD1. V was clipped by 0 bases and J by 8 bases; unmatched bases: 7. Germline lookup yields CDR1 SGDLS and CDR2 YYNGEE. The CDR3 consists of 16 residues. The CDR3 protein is CASSVGRQGRHSPLHF. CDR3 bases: TGTGCCAGCAGCGTAGGACGACAGGGGCGGCATTCACCCCTCCACTTT.

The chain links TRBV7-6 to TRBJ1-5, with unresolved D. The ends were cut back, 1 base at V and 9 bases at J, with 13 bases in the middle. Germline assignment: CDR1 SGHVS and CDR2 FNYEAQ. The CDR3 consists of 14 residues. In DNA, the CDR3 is TGTGCCAGCAGCTTAGAGGGTGGGATGGGGCCCCAGCATTTT. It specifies CASSLEGGMGPQHF.

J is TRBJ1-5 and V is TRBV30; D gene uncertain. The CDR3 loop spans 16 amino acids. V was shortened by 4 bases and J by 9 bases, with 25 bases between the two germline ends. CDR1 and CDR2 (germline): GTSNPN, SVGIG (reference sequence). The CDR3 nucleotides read TGTGCCTGGAACCCCAAGCCAGCCTACTTGGGAGGGCCCCAGCATTTT. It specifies CAWNPKPAYLGGPQHF.

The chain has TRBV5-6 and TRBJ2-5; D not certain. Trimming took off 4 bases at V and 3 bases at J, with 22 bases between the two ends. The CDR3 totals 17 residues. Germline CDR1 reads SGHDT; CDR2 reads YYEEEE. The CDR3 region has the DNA TGTGCCAGCAGCACCTTTCACCGAATAGGTTCAGAAGAGACCCAGTACTTC. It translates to CASSTFHRIGSEETQYF.